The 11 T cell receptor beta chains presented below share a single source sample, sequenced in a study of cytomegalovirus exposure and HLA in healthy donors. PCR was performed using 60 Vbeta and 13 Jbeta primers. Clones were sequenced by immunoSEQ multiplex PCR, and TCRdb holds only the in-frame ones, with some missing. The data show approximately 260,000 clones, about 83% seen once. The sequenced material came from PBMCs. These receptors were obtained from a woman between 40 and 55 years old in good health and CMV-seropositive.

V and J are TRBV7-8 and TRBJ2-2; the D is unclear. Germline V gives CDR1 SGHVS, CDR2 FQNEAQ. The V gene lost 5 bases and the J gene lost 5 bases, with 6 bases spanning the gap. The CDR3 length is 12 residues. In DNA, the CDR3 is TGTGCCAGCAGCCTGAGGACCGGGGAGCTGTTTTTT. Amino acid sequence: CASSLRTGELFF.

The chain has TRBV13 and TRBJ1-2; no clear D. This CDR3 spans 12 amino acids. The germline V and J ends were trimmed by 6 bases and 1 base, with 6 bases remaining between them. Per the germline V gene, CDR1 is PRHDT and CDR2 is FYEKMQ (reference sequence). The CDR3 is CASRRSNYGYTF. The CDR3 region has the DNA TGTGCCAGCAGGAGAAGTAACTATGGCTACACCTTC.

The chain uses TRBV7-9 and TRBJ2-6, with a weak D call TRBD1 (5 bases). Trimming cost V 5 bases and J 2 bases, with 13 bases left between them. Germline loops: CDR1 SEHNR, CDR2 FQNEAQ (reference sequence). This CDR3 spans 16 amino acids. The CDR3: CASSPGHGAGANVLTF. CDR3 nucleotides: TGTGCCAGCAGCCCCGGACACGGAGCTGGGGCCAACGTCCTGACTTTC.

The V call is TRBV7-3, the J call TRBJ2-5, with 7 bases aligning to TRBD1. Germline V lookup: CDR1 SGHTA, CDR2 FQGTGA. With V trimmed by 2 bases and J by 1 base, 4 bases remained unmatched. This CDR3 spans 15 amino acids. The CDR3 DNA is TGTGCCAGCAGCTTACAGGGACAGTTCCAAGAGACCCAGTACTTC. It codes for CASSLQGQFQETQYF.

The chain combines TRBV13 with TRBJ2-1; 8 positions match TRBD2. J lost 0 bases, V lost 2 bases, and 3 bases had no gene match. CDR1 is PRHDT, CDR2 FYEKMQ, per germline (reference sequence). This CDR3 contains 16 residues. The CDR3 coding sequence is TGTGCCAGCAGCTTAAGCGGGACTAGCTCCTACAATGAGCAGTTCTTC. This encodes CASSLSGTSSYNEQFF.

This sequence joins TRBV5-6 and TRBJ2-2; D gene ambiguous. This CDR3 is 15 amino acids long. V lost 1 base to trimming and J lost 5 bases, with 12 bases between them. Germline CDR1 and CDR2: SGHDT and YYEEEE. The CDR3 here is CASSLLLTRTGELFF. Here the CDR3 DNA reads TGTGCCAGCAGCTTGTTGCTGACGAGGACCGGGGAGCTGTTTTTT.

The CDR3: CSVESGEGGTEAFF. In DNA, the CDR3 is TGCAGCGTTGAGTCTGGGGAGGGCGGCACTGAAGCTTTCTTT. The gene calls are TRBV29-1 and TRBJ1-1; D unresolved. V was pared by 3 bases and J by 4 bases, with 15 bases between. Germline assignment: CDR1 SQVTM and CDR2 ANQGSEA. The CDR3 has 14 amino acids.

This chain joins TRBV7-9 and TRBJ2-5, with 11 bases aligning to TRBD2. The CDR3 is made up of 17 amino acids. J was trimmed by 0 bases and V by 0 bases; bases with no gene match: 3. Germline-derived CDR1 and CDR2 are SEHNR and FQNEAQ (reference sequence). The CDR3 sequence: CASSLARTSGYQETQYF. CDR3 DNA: TGTGCCAGCAGCTTAGCCCGGACTAGCGGGTACCAAGAGACCCAGTACTTC.

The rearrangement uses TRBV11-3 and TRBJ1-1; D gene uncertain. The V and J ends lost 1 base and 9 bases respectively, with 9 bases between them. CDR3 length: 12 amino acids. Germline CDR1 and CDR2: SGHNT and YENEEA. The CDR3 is CASSLAPAKAFF. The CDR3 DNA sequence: TGTGCCAGCAGCTTAGCCCCAGCGAAAGCTTTCTTT. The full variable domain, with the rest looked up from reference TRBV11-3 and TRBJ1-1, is EAGVVQSPRYKIIEKKQPVAFWCNPISGHNTLYWYLQNLGQGPELLIRYENEEAVDDSQLPKDRFSAERLKGVDSTLKIQPAELGDSAVYLCASSLAPAKAFFGQGTRLTVV.

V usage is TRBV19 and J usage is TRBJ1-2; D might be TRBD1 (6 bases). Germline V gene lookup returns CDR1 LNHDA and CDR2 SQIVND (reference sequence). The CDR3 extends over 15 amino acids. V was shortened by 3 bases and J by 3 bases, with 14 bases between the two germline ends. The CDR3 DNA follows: TGTGCCAGTAGTATCGGACAGCAAGGCCACTATGGCTACACCTTC. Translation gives CASSIGQQGHYGYTF.

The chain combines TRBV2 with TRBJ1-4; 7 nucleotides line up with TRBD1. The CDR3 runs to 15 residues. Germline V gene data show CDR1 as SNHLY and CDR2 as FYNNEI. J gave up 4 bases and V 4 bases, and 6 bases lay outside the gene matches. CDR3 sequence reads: CASSVRQGDNEKLFF. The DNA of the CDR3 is TGTGCCAGCAGTGTCAGACAGGGAGATAATGAAAAACTGTTTTTT.